Following are 14 T cell receptor beta chains from one sample sequenced in a study of T cell repertoires in cytomegalovirus infection. Using its own MiXCR run on the reads, TCRdb lists one record per CDR3 protein. The repertoire holds about a million distinct CDR3 sequences, with 31% as singletons. These receptors lack a known antigen. The sample consisted of cultured CD8+ T cells from PBMCs, taken from culture after CMV antigen stimulation. All receptors come from a human donor in good health (CMV status not recorded). Some clones in this sample may be carry-over from other donors' samples.

In this sample, this clonotype turned up many times. The V call is TRBV5-5, the J call TRBJ2-1; D gene uncertain. CDR1 SGHKS and CDR2 YYEKEE come from the germline V gene (reference sequence). V gave up 4 bases and J gave up 3 bases, with 11 bases separating them. The CDR3 loop spans 14 amino acids. The CDR3 sequence is CASSHKVLYNEQFF. The CDR3 DNA reads as TGTGCCAGCAGCCACAAGGTACTCTACAATGAGCAGTTCTTC.

The table lists this clonotype with a few counts. The gene calls are TRBV29-1 and TRBJ2-3, with no clear D. The germline V gene encodes CDR1 SQVTM and CDR2 ANQGSEA. Trimming shortened V by 3 bases and J by 1 base, and 5 bases separated the two germline ends. The CDR3 spans 12 residues. In DNA form, the CDR3 reads TGCAGCGTTGACCCGGGCACAGATACGCAGTATTTT. Protein: CSVDPGTDTQYF.

This chain connects TRBV6-2 or TRBV6-3 to TRBJ1-5; D call uncertain. The ends were cut back, 1 base at V and 6 bases at J, with 7 bases in the middle. CDR1 is MNHEY, CDR2 SVGEGT, per germline. The CDR3 is 13 residues long. The CDR3 reads CASSYWGRQPQHF. In DNA, the CDR3 is TGTGCCAGCAGTTACTGGGGTCGTCAGCCCCAGCATTTT.

The chain couples TRBV23-1 to TRBJ2-1; TRBD1 matches at 7 bases. TRBV23-1 is annotated as an ORF whose role is uncertain. V lost 2 bases, J lost 6 bases, and 4 bases stayed unmatched. CDR3 length equals 14 residues. The CDR3 nucleotides are TGCGCCAGCAGTCAAGCGGACAGGCCCAATGAGCAGTTCTTC. It translates to CASSQADRPNEQFF.

This clonotype occurred a few times. The CDR3 loop is CASSPRDSVYSNQPQHF. The CDR3 DNA reads TGTGCCAGTAGTCCCCGGGACAGTGTATATAGCAATCAGCCCCAGCATTTT. The chain uses TRBV19 and TRBJ1-5; 7 positions match TRBD1. V was pared by 5 bases and J by 0 bases, with 10 bases of the junction left unmatched. CDR1 is LNHDA, CDR2 SQIVND, per germline (reference sequence). The CDR3 is 17 amino acids.

The chain has TRBV2 and TRBJ1-4; TRBD1 agrees at 7 bases. The J segment lost 3 bases and the V segment lost 1 base, leaving 5 bases of the junction unmatched. Germline assignment: CDR1 SNHLY and CDR2 FYNNEI. The CDR3 contains 16 residues. CDR3 DNA sequence: TGTGCCAGCAGTGAAGGACAGGGTCACTCTAATGAAAAACTGTTTTTT. Amino acid sequence: CASSEGQGHSNEKLFF. The whole variable domain, filled in from reference TRBV2 and TRBJ1-4, reads EPEVTQTPSHQVTQMGQEVILRCVPISNHLYFYWYRQILGQKVEFLVSFYNNEISEKSEIFDDQFSVERPDGSNFTLKIRSTKLEDSAMYFCASSEGQGHSNEKLFFGSGTQLSVL.

The rearrangement links TRBV28 to TRBJ1-5; no reliable D call. CDR1 MDHEN and CDR2 SYDVKM come from the germline V gene. Trimming removed 7 bases from V and 6 bases from J, with 16 bases in between. This CDR3 is built from 14 residues. CDR3 sequence: CASINGQVGQPQHF. CDR3 nucleotide sequence: TGTGCCAGCATCAATGGTCAGGTGGGTCAGCCCCAGCATTTT. Full variable domain (missing parts from reference TRBV28 and TRBJ1-5): DVKVTQSSRYLVKRTGEKVFLECVQDMDHENMFWYRQDPGLGLRLIYFSYDVKMKEKGDIPEGYSVSREKKERFSLILESASTNQTSMYLCASINGQVGQPQHFGDGTRLSIL.

The rearrangement uses TRBV7-9 and TRBJ2-7, with 7 bases identical to TRBD2. The J segment lost 3 bases and the V segment lost 1 base, leaving 6 bases of the junction unmatched. CDR3 length: 15 residues. The V gene's germline CDR1 is SEHNR and CDR2 FQNEAQ (reference sequence). The CDR3 sequence: CASSLENGGNYEQYV. For the CDR3, the DNA is TGTGCCAGCAGCTTAGAAAACGGGGGGAACTACGAGCAGTACGTC.

This clonotype was seen a few times. The chain recombines TRBV11-2 with TRBJ2-5; weak D call: TRBD1 (6 bases). The germline V gene encodes CDR1 SGHAT and CDR2 FQNNGV. The V and J ends lost 2 bases and 1 base respectively, with 11 bases between them. The CDR3 extends over 15 amino acids. CDR3 DNA: TGTGCCAGCAGCTTATCGTACAGGGCCCAAGAGACCCAGTACTTC. Amino acids: CASSLSYRAQETQYF.

The V gene is TRBV10-3, the J gene TRBJ2-1, with D perhaps assigned TRBD1 or TRBD2 (5 bases each). The V end lost 9 bases, the J end lost 8 bases, and 8 bases lay between the germline ends. The CDR3 contains 10 residues. The germline V gene has CDR1 ENHRY and CDR2 SYGVKD. The CDR3 region has the DNA TGTGCCATAAGGGACCATGAGCAGTTCTTC. As protein: CAIRDHEQFF.

For the CDR3, the DNA is TGTGCCAGCAGTGTGACCGGGACAGGGAATTCCAATGAGCAGTTCTTC. Protein product: CASSVTGTGNSNEQFF. The chain combines TRBV6-4 with TRBJ2-1; 9 bases fit TRBD1. Per germline, CDR1 MRHNA and CDR2 SNTAGT. The CDR3 contains 16 residues. V was pared by 4 bases and J by 6 bases, with 10 bases of the junction left unmatched.

This rearrangement joins TRBV6-5 to TRBJ2-1; TRBD1 aligns across 8 bases. V lost 6 bases to trimming and J lost 4 bases; unmatched junction nucleotides: 20. The CDR3 runs to 19 residues. The V gene's germline CDR1 is MNHEY and CDR2 SVGAGI. The CDR3 here is CASRFKPGGASLWYNEQFF. The CDR3 DNA reads TGTGCCAGCAGATTCAAACCAGGGGGCGCGTCCTTATGGTACAATGAGCAGTTCTTC.

The rearrangement uses TRBV12-3 or TRBV12-4 and TRBJ1-4; D might be TRBD1 (5 bases). Trimming pared 4 bases from V and 6 bases from J, leaving 15 bases between. This CDR3 has 15 residues. CDR3 in DNA: TGTGCCAGCAGTTCCTTCGGGGCTGGAGATGAAAAACTGTTTTTT. Its translation is CASSSFGAGDEKLFF.

This clonotype was seen many times. The V gene is TRBV7-2, the J gene TRBJ1-2; D remains unclear. V shed 3 bases and J shed 5 bases, with 13 bases lying between them. This CDR3 is built from 14 residues. Germline loops: CDR1 SGHTA, CDR2 FQGNSA. As DNA, the CDR3 is TGTGCCAGCAGCTTTAGTACTAGCTTTTATGGCTACACCTTC. Translated: CASSFSTSFYGYTF.